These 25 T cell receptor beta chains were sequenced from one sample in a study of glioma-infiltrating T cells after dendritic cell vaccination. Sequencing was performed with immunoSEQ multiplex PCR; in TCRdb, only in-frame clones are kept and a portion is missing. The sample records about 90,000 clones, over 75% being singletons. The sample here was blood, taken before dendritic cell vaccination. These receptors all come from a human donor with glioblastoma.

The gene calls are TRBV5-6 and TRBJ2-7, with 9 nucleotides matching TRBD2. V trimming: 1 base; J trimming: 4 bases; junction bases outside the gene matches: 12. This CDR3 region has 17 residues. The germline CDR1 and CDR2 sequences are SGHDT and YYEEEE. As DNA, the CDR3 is TGTGCCAGCAGCTTGAGGCTAGCGGGGCGAGGGAGTTACGAGCAGTACTTC. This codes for CASSLRLAGRGSYEQYF.

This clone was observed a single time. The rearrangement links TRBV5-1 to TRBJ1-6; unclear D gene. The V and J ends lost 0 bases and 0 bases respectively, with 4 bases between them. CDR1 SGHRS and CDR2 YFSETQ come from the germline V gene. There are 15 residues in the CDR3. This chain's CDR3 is CASSLDSSYNSPLHF. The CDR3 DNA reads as TGCGCCAGCAGCTTGGACAGCTCCTATAATTCACCCCTCCACTTT.

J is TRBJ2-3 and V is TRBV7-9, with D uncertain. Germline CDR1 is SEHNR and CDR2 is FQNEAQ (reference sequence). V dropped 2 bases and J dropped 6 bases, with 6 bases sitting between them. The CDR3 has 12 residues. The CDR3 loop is CASSLSRDTQYF. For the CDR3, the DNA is TGTGCCAGCAGCTTAAGTCGGGATACGCAGTATTTT.

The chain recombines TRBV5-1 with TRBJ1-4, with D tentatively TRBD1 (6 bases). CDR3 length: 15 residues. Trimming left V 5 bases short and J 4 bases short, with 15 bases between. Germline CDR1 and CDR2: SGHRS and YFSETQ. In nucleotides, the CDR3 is TGCGCCAGCAGTCCCGCTATAGGGGGTAATGAAAAACTGTTTTTT. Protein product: CASSPAIGGNEKLFF.

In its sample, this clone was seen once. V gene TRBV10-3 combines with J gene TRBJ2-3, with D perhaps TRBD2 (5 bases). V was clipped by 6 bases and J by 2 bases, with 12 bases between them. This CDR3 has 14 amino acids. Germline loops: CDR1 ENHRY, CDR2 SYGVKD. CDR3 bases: TGTGCCATCAGCCGGACTGGCCCCACAGATACGCAGTATTTT. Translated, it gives CAISRTGPTDTQYF.

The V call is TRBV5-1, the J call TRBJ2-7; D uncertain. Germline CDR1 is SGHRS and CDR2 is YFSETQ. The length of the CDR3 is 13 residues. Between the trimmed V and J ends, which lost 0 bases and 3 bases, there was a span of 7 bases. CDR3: CASSLEYGYEQYF. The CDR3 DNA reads TGCGCCAGCAGCTTGGAATACGGCTACGAGCAGTACTTC.

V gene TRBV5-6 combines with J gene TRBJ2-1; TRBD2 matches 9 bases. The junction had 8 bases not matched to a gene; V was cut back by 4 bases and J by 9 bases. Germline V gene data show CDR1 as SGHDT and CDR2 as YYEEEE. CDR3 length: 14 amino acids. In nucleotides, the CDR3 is TGTGCCAGCAGCGTAGCGGGAGTTGGGGCTGAGCAGTTCTTC. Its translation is CASSVAGVGAEQFF.

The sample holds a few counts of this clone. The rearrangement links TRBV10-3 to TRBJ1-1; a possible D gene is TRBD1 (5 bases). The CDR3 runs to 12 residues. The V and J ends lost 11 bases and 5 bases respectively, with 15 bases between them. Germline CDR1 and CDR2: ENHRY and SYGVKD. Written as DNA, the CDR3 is TGTGCCGTCCTGGGGGGTGGGACTGAAGCTTTCTTT. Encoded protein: CAVLGGGTEAFF.

Here the CDR3 reads CSVFTGAYEQYF. The DNA of the CDR3 is TGCAGCGTCTTTACAGGGGCATACGAGCAGTACTTC. The rearrangement joins TRBV29-1 to TRBJ2-7, with 7 nucleotides matching TRBD1. This CDR3 is 12 amino acids long. Germline trimming cut 6 bases from V and 4 bases from J; bases unmatched to any gene: 6. Germline loops: CDR1 SQVTM, CDR2 ANQGSEA.

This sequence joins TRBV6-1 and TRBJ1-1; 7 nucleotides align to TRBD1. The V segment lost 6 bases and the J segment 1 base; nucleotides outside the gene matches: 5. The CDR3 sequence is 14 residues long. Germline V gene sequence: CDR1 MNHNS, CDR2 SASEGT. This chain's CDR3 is CASRRQGANTEAFF. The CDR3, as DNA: TGTGCCAGCAGGAGACAGGGAGCGAACACTGAAGCTTTCTTT.

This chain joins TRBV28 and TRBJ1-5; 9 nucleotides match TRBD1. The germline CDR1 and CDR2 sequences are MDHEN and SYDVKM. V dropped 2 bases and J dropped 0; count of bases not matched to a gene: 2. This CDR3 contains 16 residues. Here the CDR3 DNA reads TGTGCCAGCAGTTTAGCGACAGGGGGTAGCAATCAGCCCCAGCATTTT. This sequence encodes CASSLATGGSNQPQHF. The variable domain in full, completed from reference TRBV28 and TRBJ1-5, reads DVKVTQSSRYLVKRTGEKVFLECVQDMDHENMFWYRQDPGLGLRLIYFSYDVKMKEKGDIPEGYSVSREKKERFSLILESASTNQTSMYLCASSLATGGSNQPQHFGDGTRLSIL.

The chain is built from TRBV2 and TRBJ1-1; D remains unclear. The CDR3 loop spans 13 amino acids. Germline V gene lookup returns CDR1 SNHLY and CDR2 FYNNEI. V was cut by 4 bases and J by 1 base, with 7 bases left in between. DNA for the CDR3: TGTGCCAGCAGTGGGCAGGCGAACACTGAAGCTTTCTTT. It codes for CASSGQANTEAFF.

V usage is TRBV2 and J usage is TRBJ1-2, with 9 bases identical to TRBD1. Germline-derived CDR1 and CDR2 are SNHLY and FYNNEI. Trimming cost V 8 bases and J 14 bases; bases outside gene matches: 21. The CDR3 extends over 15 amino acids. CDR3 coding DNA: TGTGCCAGCTCGTCTGGGCTCGGGACAGGGTTGGGCTGGACCTTC. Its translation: CASSSGLGTGLGWTF.

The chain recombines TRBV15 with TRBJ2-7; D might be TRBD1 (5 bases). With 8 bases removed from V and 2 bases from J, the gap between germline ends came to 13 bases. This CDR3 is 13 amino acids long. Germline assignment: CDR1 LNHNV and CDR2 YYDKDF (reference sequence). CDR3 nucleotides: TGTGCCACCGGAACAGGCAGCGCCTACGAGCAGTACTTC. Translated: CATGTGSAYEQYF.

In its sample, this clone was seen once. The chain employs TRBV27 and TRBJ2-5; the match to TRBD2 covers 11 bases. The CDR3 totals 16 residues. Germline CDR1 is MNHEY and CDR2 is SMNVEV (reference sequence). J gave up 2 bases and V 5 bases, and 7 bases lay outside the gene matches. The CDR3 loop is CASSLGLAGGQETQYF. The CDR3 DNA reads TGTGCCAGCAGTCTTGGGTTAGCGGGGGGGCAAGAGACCCAGTACTTC.

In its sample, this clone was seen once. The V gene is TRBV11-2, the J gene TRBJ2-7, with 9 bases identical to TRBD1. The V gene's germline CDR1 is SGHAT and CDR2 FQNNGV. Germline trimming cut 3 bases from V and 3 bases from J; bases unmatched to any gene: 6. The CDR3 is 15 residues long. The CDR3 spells CASSFRDRAFYEQYF. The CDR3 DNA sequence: TGTGCCAGCAGCTTCCGGGACAGGGCGTTCTACGAGCAGTACTTC.

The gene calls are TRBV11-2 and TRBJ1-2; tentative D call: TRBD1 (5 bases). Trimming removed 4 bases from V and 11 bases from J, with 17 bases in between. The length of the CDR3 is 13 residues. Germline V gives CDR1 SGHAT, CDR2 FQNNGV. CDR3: CASSSGGGPGYTF. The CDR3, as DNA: TGTGCCAGCAGCTCCGGGGGAGGCCCTGGTTACACCTTC.

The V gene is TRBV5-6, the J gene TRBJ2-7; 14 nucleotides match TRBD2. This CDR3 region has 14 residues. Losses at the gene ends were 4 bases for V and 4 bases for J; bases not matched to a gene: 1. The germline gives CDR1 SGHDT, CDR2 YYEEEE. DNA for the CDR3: TGTGCCAGCAGCGGGACTAGCGGGGGATACGAGCAGTACTTC. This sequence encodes CASSGTSGGYEQYF.

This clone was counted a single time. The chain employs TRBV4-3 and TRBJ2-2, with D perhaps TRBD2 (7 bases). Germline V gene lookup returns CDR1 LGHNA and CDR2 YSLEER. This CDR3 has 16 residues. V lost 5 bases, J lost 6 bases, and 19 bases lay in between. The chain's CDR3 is CASSTGAGVLSGELFF. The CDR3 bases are TGCGCCAGCAGCACGGGGGCGGGAGTACTGTCCGGGGAGCTGTTTTTT.

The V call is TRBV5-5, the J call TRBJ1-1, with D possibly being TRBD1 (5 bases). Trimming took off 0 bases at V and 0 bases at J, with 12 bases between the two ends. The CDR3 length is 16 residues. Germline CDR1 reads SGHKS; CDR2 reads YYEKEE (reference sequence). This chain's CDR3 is CASSLGHTGVNTEAFF. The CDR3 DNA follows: TGTGCCAGCAGCTTGGGGCATACGGGGGTGAACACTGAAGCTTTCTTT.

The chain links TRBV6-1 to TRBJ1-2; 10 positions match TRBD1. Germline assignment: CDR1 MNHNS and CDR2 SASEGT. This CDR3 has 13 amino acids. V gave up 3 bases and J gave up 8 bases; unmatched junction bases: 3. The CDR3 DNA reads TGTGCCAGCAGTGATTGGACAGGGGGGGGCTACACCTTC. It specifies CASSDWTGGGYTF.

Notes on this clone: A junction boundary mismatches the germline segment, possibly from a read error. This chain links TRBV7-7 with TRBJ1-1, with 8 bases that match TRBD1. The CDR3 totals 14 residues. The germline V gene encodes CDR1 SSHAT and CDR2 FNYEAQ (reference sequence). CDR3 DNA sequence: TGTGCTAGCAGCCCCGGCACAGGGGGGACTGAAGCTTTCTTT. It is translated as CASSPGTGGTEAFF.

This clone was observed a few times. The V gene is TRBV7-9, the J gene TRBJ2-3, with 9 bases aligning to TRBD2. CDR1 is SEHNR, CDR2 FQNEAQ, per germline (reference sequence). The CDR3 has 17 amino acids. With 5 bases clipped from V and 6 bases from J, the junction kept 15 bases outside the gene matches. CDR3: CASSPLRGGGASDTQYF. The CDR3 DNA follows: TGTGCCAGCAGCCCACTACGGGGCGGGGGGGCATCGGATACGCAGTATTTT.

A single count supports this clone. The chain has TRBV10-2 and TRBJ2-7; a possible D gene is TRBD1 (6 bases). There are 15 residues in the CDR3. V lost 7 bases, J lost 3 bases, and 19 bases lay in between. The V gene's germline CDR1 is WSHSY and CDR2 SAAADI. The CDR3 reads CASNDRDISDYEQYF. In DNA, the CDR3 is TGCGCCAGCAACGACCGGGACATCTCAGACTACGAGCAGTACTTC.

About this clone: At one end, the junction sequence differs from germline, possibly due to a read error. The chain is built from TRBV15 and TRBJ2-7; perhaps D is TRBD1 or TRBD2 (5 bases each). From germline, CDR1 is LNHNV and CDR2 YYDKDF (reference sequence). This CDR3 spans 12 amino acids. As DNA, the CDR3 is TGTGCCGCCAGCAGAGGGGCAGTCGAGCAGTACTTC. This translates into CAASRGAVEQYF.